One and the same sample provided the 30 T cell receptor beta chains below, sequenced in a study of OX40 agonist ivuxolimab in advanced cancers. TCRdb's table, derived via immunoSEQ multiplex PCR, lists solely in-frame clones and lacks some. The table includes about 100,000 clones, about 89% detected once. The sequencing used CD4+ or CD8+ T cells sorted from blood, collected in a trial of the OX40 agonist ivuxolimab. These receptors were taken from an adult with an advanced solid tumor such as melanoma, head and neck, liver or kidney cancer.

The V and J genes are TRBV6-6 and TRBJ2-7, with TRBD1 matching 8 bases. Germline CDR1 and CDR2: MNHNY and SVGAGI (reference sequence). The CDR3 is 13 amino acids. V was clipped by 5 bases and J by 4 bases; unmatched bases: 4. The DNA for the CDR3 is TGTGCCAGCAGTCAGGACAGGGCATACGAGCAGTACTTC. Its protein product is CASSQDRAYEQYF.

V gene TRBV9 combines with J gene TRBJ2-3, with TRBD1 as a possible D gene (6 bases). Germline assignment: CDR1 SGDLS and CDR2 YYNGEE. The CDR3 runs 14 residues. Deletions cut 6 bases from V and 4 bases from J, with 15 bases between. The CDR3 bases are TGTGCCAGCAACCAGGGGCGCCTAGCAGATACGCAGTATTTT. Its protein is CASNQGRLADTQYF.

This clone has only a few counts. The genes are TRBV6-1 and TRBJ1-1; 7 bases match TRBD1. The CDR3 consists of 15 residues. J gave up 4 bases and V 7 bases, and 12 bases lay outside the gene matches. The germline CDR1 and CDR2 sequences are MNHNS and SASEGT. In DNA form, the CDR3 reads TGTGCCAGCACGGACAGGTGGGCGGGTAGCACTGAAGCTTTCTTT. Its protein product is CASTDRWAGSTEAFF.

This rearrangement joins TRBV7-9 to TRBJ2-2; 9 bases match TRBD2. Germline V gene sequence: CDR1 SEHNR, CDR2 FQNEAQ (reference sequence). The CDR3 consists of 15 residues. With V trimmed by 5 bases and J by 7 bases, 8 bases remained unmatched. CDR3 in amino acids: CASSHRTSAGGELFF. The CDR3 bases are TGTGCCAGCAGCCACAGGACTAGCGCCGGCGGGGAGCTGTTTTTT.

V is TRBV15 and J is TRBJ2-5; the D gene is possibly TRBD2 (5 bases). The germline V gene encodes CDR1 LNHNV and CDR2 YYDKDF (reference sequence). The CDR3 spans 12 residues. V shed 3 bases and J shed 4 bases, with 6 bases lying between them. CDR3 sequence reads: CATSSGVETQYF. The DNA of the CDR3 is TGTGCCACCAGCAGCGGGGTAGAGACCCAGTACTTC.

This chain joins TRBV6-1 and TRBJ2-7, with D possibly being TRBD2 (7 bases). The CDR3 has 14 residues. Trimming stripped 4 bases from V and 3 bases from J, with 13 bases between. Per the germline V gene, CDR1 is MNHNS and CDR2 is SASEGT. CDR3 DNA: TGTGCCAGCAGTGTACGGGGGGCTAGCTACGAGCAGTACTTC. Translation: CASSVRGASYEQYF.

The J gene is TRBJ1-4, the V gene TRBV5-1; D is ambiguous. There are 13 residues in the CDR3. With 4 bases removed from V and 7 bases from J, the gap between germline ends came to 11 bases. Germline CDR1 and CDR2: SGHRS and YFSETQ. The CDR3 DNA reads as TGCGCCAGCAGCCCTACTCGGGGTGAAAAACTGTTTTTT. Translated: CASSPTRGEKLFF.

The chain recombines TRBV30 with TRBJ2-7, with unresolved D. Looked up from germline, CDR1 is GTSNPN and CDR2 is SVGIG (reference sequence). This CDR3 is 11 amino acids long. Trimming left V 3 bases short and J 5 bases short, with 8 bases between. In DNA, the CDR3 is TGTGCCTGGAGCCAGAGGAACGAGCAGTACTTC. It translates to CAWSQRNEQYF.

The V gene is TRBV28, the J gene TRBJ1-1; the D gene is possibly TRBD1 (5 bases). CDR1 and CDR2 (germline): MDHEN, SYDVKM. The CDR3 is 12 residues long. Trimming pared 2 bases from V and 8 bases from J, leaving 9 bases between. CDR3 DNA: TGTGCCAGCAGTTTACAGGGTTCAGAAGCTTTCTTT. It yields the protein CASSLQGSEAFF.

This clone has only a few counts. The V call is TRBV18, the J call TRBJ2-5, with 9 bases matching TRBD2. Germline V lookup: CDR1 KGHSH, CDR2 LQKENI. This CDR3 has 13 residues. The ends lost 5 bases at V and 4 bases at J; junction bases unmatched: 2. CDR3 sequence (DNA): TGTGCCAGCTCAACACTAGCGGGAGAGACCCAGTACTTC. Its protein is CASSTLAGETQYF. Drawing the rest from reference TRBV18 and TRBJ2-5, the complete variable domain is NAGVMQNPRHLVRRRGQEARLRCSPMKGHSHVYWYRQLPEEGLKFMVYLQKENIIDESGMPKERFSAEFPKEGPSILRIQQVVRGDSAAYFCASSTLAGETQYFGPGTRLLVL.

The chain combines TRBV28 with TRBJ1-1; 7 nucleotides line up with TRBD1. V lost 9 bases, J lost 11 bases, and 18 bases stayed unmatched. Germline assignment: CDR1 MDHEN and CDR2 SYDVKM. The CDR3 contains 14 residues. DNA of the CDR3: TGTGCCAGTAAAGGGGGCAGGGGGGTCAAGGGCGCTTTCTTT. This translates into CASKGGRGVKGAFF.

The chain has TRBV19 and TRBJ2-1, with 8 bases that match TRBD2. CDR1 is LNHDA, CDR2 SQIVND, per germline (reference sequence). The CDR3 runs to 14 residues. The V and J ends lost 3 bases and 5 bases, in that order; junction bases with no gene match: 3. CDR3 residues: CASSIRLANNEQFF. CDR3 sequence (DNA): TGTGCCAGTAGTATTCGACTAGCGAACAATGAGCAGTTCTTC.

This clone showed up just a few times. CDR3 bases: TGTGCCACCAGCGGACAGGGAGACTATGGCTACACCTTC. As protein: CATSGQGDYGYTF. This rearrangement joins TRBV15 to TRBJ1-2, with TRBD1 matching over 8 bases. J was trimmed by 3 bases and V by 5 bases; bases with no gene match: 2. The length of the CDR3 is 13 residues. Germline V lookup: CDR1 LNHNV, CDR2 YYDKDF (reference sequence). Complete variable domain (other parts from reference TRBV15 and TRBJ1-2): DAMVIQNPRYQVTQFGKPVTLSCSQTLNHNVMYWYQQKSSQAPKLLFHYYDKDFNNEADTPDNFQSRRPNTSFCFLDIRSPGLGDTAMYLCATSGQGDYGYTFGSGTRLTVV.

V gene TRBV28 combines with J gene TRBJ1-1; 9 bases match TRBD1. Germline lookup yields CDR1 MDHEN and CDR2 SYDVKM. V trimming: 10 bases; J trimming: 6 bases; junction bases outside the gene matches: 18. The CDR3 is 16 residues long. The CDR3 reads CATTPPGQGGSAEAFF. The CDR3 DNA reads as TGTGCCACCACCCCCCCGGGACAGGGAGGTTCGGCTGAAGCTTTCTTT.

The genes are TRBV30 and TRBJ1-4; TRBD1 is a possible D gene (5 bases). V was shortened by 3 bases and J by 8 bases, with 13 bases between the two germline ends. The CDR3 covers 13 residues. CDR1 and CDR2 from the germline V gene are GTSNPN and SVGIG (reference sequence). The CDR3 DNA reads TGTGCCTGGAGCGGGACTCCGGGGGAAAAACTGTTTTTT. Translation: CAWSGTPGEKLFF.

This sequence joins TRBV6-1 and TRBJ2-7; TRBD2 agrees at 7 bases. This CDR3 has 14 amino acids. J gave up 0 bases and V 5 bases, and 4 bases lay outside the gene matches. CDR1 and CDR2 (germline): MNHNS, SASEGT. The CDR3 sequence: CASSITGGSYEQYF. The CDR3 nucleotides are TGTGCCAGCAGTATCACGGGGGGCTCCTACGAGCAGTACTTC.

The CDR3 bases are TGTGCCAGCAGCCAGGCTCGTGGCGGGGAGCTGTTTTTT. Its protein is CASSQARGGELFF. The chain carries TRBV14 and TRBJ2-2; no clear D. CDR1 and CDR2 (germline): SGHDN, FVKESK. Trimming took 3 bases from V and 7 from J, leaving 9 bases between them. The length of the CDR3 is 13 residues.

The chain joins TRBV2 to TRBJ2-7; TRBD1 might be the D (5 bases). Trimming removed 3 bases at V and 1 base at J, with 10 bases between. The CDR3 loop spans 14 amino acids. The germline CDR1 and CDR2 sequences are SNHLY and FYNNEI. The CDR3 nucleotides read TGTGCCAGCAGTGAGCAGGGTCCTTCCTACGAGCAGTACTTC. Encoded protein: CASSEQGPSYEQYF.

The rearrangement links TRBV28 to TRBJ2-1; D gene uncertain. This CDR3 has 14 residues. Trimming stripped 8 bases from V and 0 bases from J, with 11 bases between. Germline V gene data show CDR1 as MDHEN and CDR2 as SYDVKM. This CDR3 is CASGIQVSYNEQFF. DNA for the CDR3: TGTGCCAGCGGCATCCAGGTCTCCTACAATGAGCAGTTCTTC.

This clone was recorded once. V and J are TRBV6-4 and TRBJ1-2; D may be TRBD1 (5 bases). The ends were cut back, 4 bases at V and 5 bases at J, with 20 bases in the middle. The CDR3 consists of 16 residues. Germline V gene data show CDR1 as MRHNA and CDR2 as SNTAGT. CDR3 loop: CASSGPRGGGYYGYTF. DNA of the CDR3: TGTGCCAGCAGTGGGCCCCGTGGGGGAGGTTATTATGGCTACACCTTC.

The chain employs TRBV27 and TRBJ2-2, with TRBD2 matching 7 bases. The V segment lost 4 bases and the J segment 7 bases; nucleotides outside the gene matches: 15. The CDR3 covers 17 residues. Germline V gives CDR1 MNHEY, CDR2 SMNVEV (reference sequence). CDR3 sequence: CASSSPAGEGKVGELFF. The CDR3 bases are TGTGCCAGCAGTTCCCCGGCGGGGGAGGGGAAGGTCGGGGAGCTGTTTTTT.

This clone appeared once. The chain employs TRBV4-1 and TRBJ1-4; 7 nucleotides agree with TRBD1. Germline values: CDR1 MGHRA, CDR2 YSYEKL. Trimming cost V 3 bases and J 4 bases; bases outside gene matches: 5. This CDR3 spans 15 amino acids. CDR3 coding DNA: TGCGCCAGCAGCCAGTTCACAGGGGATAATGAAAAACTGTTTTTT. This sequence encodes CASSQFTGDNEKLFF.

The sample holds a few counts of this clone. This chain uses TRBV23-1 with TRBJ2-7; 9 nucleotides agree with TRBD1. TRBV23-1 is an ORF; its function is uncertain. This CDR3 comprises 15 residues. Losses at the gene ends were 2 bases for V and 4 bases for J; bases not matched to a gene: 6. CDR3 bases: TGCGCCAGCAGTCAACCCGGACAGGGGCGGTACGAGCAGTACTTC. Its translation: CASSQPGQGRYEQYF.

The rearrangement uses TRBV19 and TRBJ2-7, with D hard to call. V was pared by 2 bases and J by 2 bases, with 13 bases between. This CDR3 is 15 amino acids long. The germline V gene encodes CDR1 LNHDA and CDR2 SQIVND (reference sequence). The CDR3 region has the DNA TGTGCCAGTAGTATACAACCTACACCCGCCTACGAGCAGTACTTC. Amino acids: CASSIQPTPAYEQYF.

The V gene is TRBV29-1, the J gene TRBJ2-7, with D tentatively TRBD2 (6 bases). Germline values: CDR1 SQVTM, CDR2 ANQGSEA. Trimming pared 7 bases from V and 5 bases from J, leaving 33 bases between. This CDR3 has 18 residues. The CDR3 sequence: CSAKETGGSVIGRNEQYF. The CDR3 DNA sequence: TGCAGCGCCAAGGAAACCGGGGGATCGGTGATCGGGCGCAACGAGCAGTACTTC.

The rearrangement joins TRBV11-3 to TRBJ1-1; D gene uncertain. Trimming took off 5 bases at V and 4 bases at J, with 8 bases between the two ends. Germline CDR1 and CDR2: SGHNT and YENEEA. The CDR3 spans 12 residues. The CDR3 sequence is CASSRRGTEAFF. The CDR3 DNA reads TGTGCCAGCAGCCGACGTGGCACTGAAGCTTTCTTT.

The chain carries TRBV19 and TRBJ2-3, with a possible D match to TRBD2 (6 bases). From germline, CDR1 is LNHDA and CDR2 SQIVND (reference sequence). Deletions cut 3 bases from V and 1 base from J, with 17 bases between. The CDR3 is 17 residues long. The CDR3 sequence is CASSMDRGTRGTDTQYF. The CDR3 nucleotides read TGTGCCAGTAGTATGGATCGGGGGACGCGGGGCACAGATACGCAGTATTTT.

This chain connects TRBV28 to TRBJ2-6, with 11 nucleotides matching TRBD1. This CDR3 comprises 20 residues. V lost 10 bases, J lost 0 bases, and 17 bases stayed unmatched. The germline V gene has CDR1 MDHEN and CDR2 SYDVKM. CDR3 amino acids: CANGGGTGGQIPSGANVLTF. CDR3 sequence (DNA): TGTGCCAACGGGGGTGGGACAGGGGGTCAAATACCCTCTGGGGCCAACGTCCTGACTTTC.

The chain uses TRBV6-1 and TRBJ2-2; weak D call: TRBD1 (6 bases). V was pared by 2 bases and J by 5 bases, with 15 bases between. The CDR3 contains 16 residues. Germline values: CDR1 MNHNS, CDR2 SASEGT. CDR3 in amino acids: CASSESRGTSTGELFF. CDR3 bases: TGTGCCAGCAGTGAATCTAGGGGGACCTCAACCGGGGAGCTGTTTTTT.

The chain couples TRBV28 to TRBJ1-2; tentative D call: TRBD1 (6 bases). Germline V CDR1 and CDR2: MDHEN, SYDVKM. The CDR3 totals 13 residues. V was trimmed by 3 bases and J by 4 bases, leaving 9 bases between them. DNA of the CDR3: TGTGCCAGCAGTTTGGACAGCAGCTATGGCTACACCTTC. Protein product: CASSLDSSYGYTF.